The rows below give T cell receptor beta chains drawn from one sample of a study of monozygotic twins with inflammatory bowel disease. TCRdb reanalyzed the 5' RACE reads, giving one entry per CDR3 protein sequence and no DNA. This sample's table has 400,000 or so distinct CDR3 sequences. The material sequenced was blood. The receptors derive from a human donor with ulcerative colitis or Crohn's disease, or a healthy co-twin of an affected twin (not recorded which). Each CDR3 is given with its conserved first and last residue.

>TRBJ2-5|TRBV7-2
CASRIGGPQETQYF
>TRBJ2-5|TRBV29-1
CSVEEAVGKETQYF
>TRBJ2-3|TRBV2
CASRGFGRGRTDTQYF
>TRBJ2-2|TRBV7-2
CASSLARGTGELFF
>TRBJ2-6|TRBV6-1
CASRDRGLSGANVLTF
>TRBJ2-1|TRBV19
CASHQGEGRNEQFF
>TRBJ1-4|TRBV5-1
CASSSKPQGTNEKLFF
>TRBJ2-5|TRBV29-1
CSATGTNQETQYF
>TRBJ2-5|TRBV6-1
CASSGGGSGETQYF
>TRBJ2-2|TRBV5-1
CASRPNSGVDGELFF
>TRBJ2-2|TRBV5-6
CASTQVQRAVTGELFF
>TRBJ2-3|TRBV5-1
CASSLAGRRGDTQYF
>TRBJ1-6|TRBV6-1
CASGYIGAENSPLHF
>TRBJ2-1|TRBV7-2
CASSLTSGRPYNEQFF
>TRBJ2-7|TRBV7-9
CASSLGSTVREQYF